The clone carrying this T cell receptor (beta chain) was detected only a few times. What it binds is not known. The sample is drawn from a study of post-analysis software for immune sequencing data. Findings and limits, study-wide: People with multiple sclerosis had a significantly lower normalized Chao1 diversity than controls did. Roughly 5 TRBV segments were significantly more frequent in patients than in controls. TRBV5-6, TRBV5-1 and TRBV20-1 were among these segments.

The CDR3 length is 15 residues. V shed 3 bases and J 2 bases; nucleotides not matched to a gene: 5. Each TCR beta cDNA library carried unique molecular identifiers. TCRdb reprocessed the PCR reads with MiXCR, giving one entry per CDR3 protein. The sample includes roughly 800,000 distinct CDR3 sequences, around 42% of them seen just once. Sequenced input: blood. The clonotype comes from a girl aged 10 to 17 with multiple sclerosis. This chain links TRBV12-3 or TRBV12-4 with TRBJ2-7; TRBD2 matches 9 bases. CDR3 coding DNA: TGTGCCAGCAGTTTCGGGGCGGGAGGGCCCTACGAGCAGTACTTC. It codes for CASSFGAGGPYEQYF.